This T cell receptor (beta chain) was captured by sequencing in a study of blood T cell repertoires in COVID-19. Sequencing was performed with immunoSEQ multiplex PCR; in TCRdb, only in-frame clones are kept and a portion is missing. Among about 50,000 clones, about 83% were seen once, and the ten largest hold 16%. The CDR3 is 14 residues long. Germline lookup yields CDR1 SNHLY and CDR2 FYNNEI. Trimming removed 6 bases from V and 1 base from J, with 11 bases in between. This clone appeared a few times. The TCR was taken from a man between 35 and 55 years old with acute or convalescent COVID-19. The sample taken for sequencing was peripheral blood. The V and J genes are TRBV2 and TRBJ2-3; D is ambiguous. The CDR3 sequence: CASRLGEGTDTQYF. The CDR3 nucleotides read TGTGCCAGCAGGCTTGGAGAGGGCACAGATACGCAGTATTTT.